Presented here are 6 T cell receptor beta chains from one specimen sequenced in a study of beta chain features in type 1 diabetes. Expressed TCRB transcripts were sequenced because the isolated RNA had all been reverse transcribed beforehand. The assay was immunoSEQ multiplex PCR, and TCRdb's table has in-frame clones only and misses some. This sample carries some 900,000 clones, about a sixth of them seen once, and the ten largest clones take 0.023%. Sequencing was carried out using naive CD4+ T cells from blood. All receptors derive from a young woman in good health.

This clone was seen a few times. The chain carries TRBV28 and TRBJ2-5; weak D call: TRBD2 (6 bases). The V end was cut by 7 bases, the J end by 5 bases, with 14 bases between. Germline CDR1 MDHEN, CDR2 SYDVKM. CDR3 length: 13 amino acids. CDR3 bases: TGTGCCAGCATTACGAGCGGGCGGGAGACCCAGTACTTC. Amino acid sequence: CASITSGRETQYF.

This clone has just a few counts. The CDR3 DNA is TGTGCCAGCAGCTACCTAGCGGGAGGTATTGGGGAGCAGTACTTC. It yields the protein CASSYLAGGIGEQYF. The rearrangement joins TRBV5-4 to TRBJ2-7; TRBD2 agrees at 11 bases. CDR3 size: 15 residues. Germline CDR1 is SGHNT and CDR2 is YYREEE (reference sequence). The trim removed 3 bases at V and 7 bases at J, leaving 9 bases unmatched. Full variable domain (missing parts from reference TRBV5-4 and TRBJ2-7): ETGVTQSPTHLIKTRGQQVTLRCSSQSGHNTVSWYQQALGQGPQFIFQYYREEENGRGNFPPRFSGLQFPNYSSELNVNALELDDSALYLCASSYLAGGIGEQYFGPGTRLTVT.

The chain carries TRBV7-2 and TRBJ2-7, with a possible D match to TRBD2 (5 bases). The CDR3 consists of 14 residues. CDR1 and CDR2 from the germline V gene are SGHTA and FQGNSA. Trimming took off 3 bases at V and 5 bases at J, with 14 bases between the two ends. The CDR3 loop is CASSFRRIGHEQYF. CDR3 nucleotides: TGTGCCAGCAGCTTTCGGAGGATCGGCCACGAGCAGTACTTC.

V usage is TRBV5-1 and J usage is TRBJ2-5, with TRBD2 matching over 11 bases. The better agreement between TRBJ2-7 and the DNA end casts doubt on the J call. The length of the CDR3 is 18 residues. Germline V gene sequence: CDR1 SGHRS, CDR2 YFSETQ. CDR3 sequence reads: CASSFGTSGESMSYEQYF. In DNA, the CDR3 is TGCGCCAGCAGCTTCGGGACTAGCGGTGAAAGTATGTCCTACGAGCAGTACTTC.

This clone turned up a few times. The chain is built from TRBV4-3 and TRBJ2-1; TRBD1 matches at 10 bases. Unmatched junction bases numbered 10, after V lost 2 bases and J lost 6 bases. The V gene's germline CDR1 is LGHNA and CDR2 YSLEER. The CDR3 contains 17 residues. The CDR3 nucleotides are TGCGCCAGCAGCCAAACCCACGGGACAGGGGCCTTCAATGAGCAGTTCTTC. It is translated as CASSQTHGTGAFNEQFF.

This clone occurred a few times. The J gene is TRBJ2-1, the V gene TRBV19, with D perhaps matching TRBD1 (6 bases). The CDR3 is 14 amino acids. The V end was cut by 7 bases, the J end by 2 bases, with 12 bases between. The V gene's germline CDR1 is LNHDA and CDR2 SQIVND (reference sequence). The CDR3 DNA follows: TGTGCCAGTACACCGGGACAAACCTACAATGAGCAGTTCTTC. Its translation: CASTPGQTYNEQFF.